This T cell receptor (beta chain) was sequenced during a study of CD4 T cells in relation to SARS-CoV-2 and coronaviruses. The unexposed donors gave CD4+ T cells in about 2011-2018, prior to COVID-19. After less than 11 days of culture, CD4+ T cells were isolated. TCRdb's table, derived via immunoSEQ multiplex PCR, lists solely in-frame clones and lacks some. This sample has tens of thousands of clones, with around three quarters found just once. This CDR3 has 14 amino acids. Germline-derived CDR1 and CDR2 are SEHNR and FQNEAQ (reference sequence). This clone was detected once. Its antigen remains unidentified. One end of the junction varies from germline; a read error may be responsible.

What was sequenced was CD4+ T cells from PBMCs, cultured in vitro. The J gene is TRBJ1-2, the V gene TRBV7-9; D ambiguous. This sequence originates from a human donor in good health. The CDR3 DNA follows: TGTGCCAGCAGCTTATGGCCCGAGAACTCTGGCTACACCTTC. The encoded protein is CASSLWPENSGYTF. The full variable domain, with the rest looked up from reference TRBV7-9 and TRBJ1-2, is DTGVSQNPRHKITKRGQNVTFRCDPISEHNRLYWYRQTLGQGPEFLTYFQNEAQLEKSRLLSDRFSAERPKGSFSTLEIQRTEQGDSAMYLCASSLWPENSGYTFGSGTRLTVV.